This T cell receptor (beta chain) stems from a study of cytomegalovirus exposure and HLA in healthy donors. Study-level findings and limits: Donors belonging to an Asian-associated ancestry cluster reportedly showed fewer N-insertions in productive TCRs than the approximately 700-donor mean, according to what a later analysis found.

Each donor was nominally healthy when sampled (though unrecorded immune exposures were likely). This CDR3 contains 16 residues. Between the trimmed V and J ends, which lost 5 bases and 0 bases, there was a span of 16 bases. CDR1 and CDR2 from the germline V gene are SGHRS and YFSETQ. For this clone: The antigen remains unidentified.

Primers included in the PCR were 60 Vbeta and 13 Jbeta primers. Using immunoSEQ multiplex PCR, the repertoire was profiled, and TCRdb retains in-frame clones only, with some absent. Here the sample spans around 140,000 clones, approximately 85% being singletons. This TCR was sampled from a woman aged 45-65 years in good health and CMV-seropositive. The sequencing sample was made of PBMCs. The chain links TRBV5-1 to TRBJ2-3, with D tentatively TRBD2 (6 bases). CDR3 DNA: TGCGCCAGCAGTTCGACCCCCGGGACTAGCACAGATACGCAGTATTTT. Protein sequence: CASSSTPGTSTDTQYF.